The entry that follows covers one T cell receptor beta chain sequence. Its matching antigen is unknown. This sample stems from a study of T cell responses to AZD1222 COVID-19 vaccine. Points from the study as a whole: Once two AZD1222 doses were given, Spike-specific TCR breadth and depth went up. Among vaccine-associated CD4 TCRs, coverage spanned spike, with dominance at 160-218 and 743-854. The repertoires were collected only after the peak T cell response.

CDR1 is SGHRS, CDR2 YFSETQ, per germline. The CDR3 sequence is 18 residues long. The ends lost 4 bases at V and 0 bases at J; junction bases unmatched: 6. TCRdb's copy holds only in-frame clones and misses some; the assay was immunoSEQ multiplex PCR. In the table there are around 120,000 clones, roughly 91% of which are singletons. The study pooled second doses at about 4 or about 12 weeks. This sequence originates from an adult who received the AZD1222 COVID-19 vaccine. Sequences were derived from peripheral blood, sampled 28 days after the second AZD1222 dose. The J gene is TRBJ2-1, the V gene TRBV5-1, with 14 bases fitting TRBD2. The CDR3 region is CASSAGLAGASSYNEQFF. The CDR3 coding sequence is TGCGCCAGCAGCGCGGGACTAGCGGGAGCGAGCTCCTACAATGAGCAGTTCTTC. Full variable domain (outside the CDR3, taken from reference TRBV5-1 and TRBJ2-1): KAGVTQTPRYLIKTRGQQVTLSCSPISGHRSVSWYQQTPGQGLQFLFEYFSETQRNKGNFPGRFSGRQFSNSRSEMNVSTLELGDSALYLCASSAGLAGASSYNEQFFGPGTRLTVL.